The sequence of this T cell receptor beta chain was determined in a study of CD8 T cells in ankylosing spondylitis. Germline V gene sequence: CDR1 KGHSH, CDR2 LQKENI. The CDR3 sequence is 18 residues long. J lost 3 bases, V lost 3 bases, and 11 bases had no gene match. Construction of TCR beta libraries was performed using quantitative 5'-RACE with molecular barcodes. Using its own MiXCR run on the 5' RACE reads, TCRdb lists one record per CDR3 protein. The sample carries under 150,000 distinct CDR3 sequences, approximately 9.2% recorded once. General study points: A TCR beta motif of about eight highly homologous variants appeared characteristic of ankylosing spondylitis blood.

This clonotype has a handful of counts. The antigen is unknown. The sample comprised synovial fluid, either unsorted or a sorted T cell fraction (not recorded which). The sequence came from a male donor with ankylosing spondylitis. This chain uses TRBV18 with TRBJ2-1, with TRBD2 identical over 10 bases. The CDR3 spells CASSPPPVSSGSYNEQFF. In DNA, the CDR3 is TGTGCCAGCTCACCCCCACCGGTGTCTAGCGGGAGCTACAATGAGCAGTTCTTC.